These 21 T cell receptor beta chains share one sample of origin, sequenced in a study of long-term antiretroviral therapy in people with HIV. Running of the v3.0 immunoSEQ assay took place at survey level. Generated by immunoSEQ multiplex PCR, the TCRdb table keeps only in-frame clones and is missing some. In the table there are more than 20,000 clones, around four fifths of which are singletons. The sequenced sample was unsorted PBMCs, obtained 3 years after starting antiretroviral therapy. These receptor sequences come from a man between 18 and 35 years old with HIV.

The rearrangement uses TRBV2 and TRBJ2-2; no clear D. There are 14 residues in the CDR3. Per the germline V gene, CDR1 is SNHLY and CDR2 is FYNNEI. V was cut by 7 bases and J by 1 base, with 10 bases left in between. The CDR3 DNA sequence: TGTGCCAGCATTATAGCACTGAACACCGGGGAGCTGTTTTTT. It specifies CASIIALNTGELFF.

This clone was seen more than once but under ten times. The chain is built from TRBV10-2 and TRBJ2-2; 8 bases line up with TRBD1. J was trimmed by 4 bases and V by 6 bases; bases with no gene match: 7. Germline CDR1 and CDR2: WSHSY and SAAADI. The CDR3 covers 15 residues. CDR3 sequence reads: CASRRQGFGTGELFF. The DNA for the CDR3 is TGCGCCAGCAGAAGACAGGGGTTTGGCACCGGGGAGCTGTTTTTT.

The chain joins TRBV15 to TRBJ2-3, with 7 bases aligning to TRBD2. With 3 bases clipped from V and 0 bases from J, the junction kept 6 bases outside the gene matches. Germline V CDR1 and CDR2: LNHNV, YYDKDF (reference sequence). CDR3 size: 16 residues. DNA of the CDR3: TGTGCCACCAGCAGGCGGACTAGGCCTAGCACAGATACGCAGTATTTT. Protein: CATSRRTRPSTDTQYF.

The chain links TRBV2 to TRBJ1-1; D is unclear. Trimming removed 1 base at V and 4 bases at J, with 7 bases between. Looked up from germline, CDR1 is SNHLY and CDR2 is FYNNEI. CDR3 size: 13 residues. The CDR3 nucleotides read TGTGCCAGCAGTGAAGGGACGGCCACTGAAGCTTTCTTT. Translating gives CASSEGTATEAFF.

The rearrangement joins TRBV11-2 to TRBJ1-6, with D unclear. CDR3 length equals 13 residues. Germline V gene sequence: CDR1 SGHAT, CDR2 FQNNGV. The V and J ends lost 3 bases and 7 bases respectively, with 7 bases between them. The CDR3 loop reads CASSFLANSPLHF. CDR3 DNA sequence: TGTGCCAGCAGCTTTCTCGCGAATTCACCCCTCCACTTT.

The chain is built from TRBV27 and TRBJ1-1, with a tentative D call TRBD1 (6 bases). V gave up 7 bases and J gave up 5 bases, with 14 bases separating them. Germline CDR1 and CDR2: MNHEY and SMNVEV (reference sequence). The CDR3 is 13 residues long. The CDR3 DNA follows: TGTGCCAGCACCTTACAGGGAGGGACTGAAGCTTTCTTT. Amino acid sequence: CASTLQGGTEAFF.

As to this clone: At one boundary the junction diverges from the germline segment, which might be a read error. This rearrangement joins TRBV30 to TRBJ1-6, with D uncertain. CDR3 size: 12 residues. CDR1 and CDR2 from the germline V gene are GTSNPN and SVGIG (reference sequence). The CDR3 reads CAWSPDNTPLHF. The CDR3 region has the DNA TGTGCCTGGAGTCCCGATAATACACCCCTCCACTTT.

Judged by abundance, this clone is medium-sized. V and J are TRBV19 and TRBJ1-2; D may be TRBD1 (5 bases). V was cut by 3 bases and J by 4 bases, with 12 bases left in between. From germline, CDR1 is LNHDA and CDR2 SQIVND (reference sequence). This CDR3 has 14 residues. CDR3 amino acids: CASSITPGFYGYTF. Here the CDR3 DNA reads TGTGCCAGTAGTATTACTCCAGGGTTCTATGGCTACACCTTC.

The chain uses TRBV27 and TRBJ1-5; D call uncertain. The CDR3 has 13 amino acids. Trimming removed 6 bases from V and 2 bases from J, with 8 bases in between. Germline CDR1 reads MNHEY; CDR2 reads SMNVEV (reference sequence). The CDR3 DNA follows: TGTGCCAGCAGAGGGCTTGGCAATCAGCCCCAGCATTTT. Residues: CASRGLGNQPQHF.

This clone is medium-sized by share. The chain uses TRBV4-1 and TRBJ1-6; 9 positions agree with TRBD1. V lost 1 base and J lost 8; bases outside the gene matches: 9. The CDR3 totals 17 residues. Per germline, CDR1 MGHRA and CDR2 YSYEKL. The CDR3: CASSQVLGQGIDSPLHF. The CDR3 DNA reads TGCGCCAGCAGCCAAGTCCTGGGACAGGGTATTGATTCACCCCTCCACTTT.

The CDR3 is CASSPTGTSGHNEQFF. The CDR3 DNA reads TGTGCCAGCAGCCCCACTGGGACTAGCGGGCACAATGAGCAGTTCTTC. The genes are TRBV11-3 and TRBJ2-1; 12 bases are shared with TRBD2. This CDR3 contains 16 residues. Germline CDR1 reads SGHNT; CDR2 reads YENEEA. V lost 5 bases, J lost 5 bases, and 7 bases stayed unmatched. Complete variable domain (other parts from reference TRBV11-3 and TRBJ2-1): EAGVVQSPRYKIIEKKQPVAFWCNPISGHNTLYWYLQNLGQGPELLIRYENEEAVDDSQLPKDRFSAERLKGVDSTLKIQPAELGDSAVYLCASSPTGTSGHNEQFFGPGTRLTVL.

V and J are TRBV10-3 and TRBJ2-7; either TRBD1 or TRBD2 may supply D (5 bases each). V lost 3 bases and J 5 bases, leaving 14 bases between the germline ends. The CDR3 has 14 amino acids. Germline V gives CDR1 ENHRY, CDR2 SYGVKD. The CDR3 DNA is TGTGCCATCAGTGATTCTTCAGGGAGTAACGAGCAGTACTTC. Protein product: CAISDSSGSNEQYF.

The chain combines TRBV12-5 with TRBJ2-3; 7 nucleotides line up with TRBD1. With V trimmed by 2 bases and J by 0 bases, 2 bases remained unmatched. The V gene's germline CDR1 is LGHNT and CDR2 FRNRAP. CDR3 length equals 15 residues. Here the CDR3 reads CASGLTGESTDTQYF. DNA for the CDR3: TGTGCTAGTGGTTTGACAGGGGAAAGCACAGATACGCAGTATTTT.

This chain links TRBV6-1 with TRBJ2-7; D is perhaps TRBD1 (5 bases). The CDR3 consists of 17 residues. Germline V gene data show CDR1 as MNHNS and CDR2 as SASEGT. With 2 bases removed from V and 0 bases from J, the gap between germline ends came to 17 bases. This CDR3 reads CASSELRNGDSSYEQYF. The DNA for the CDR3 is TGTGCCAGCAGTGAACTAAGAAACGGAGACAGCTCCTACGAGCAGTACTTC.

The chain employs TRBV5-1 and TRBJ2-3; D is perhaps TRBD1 (5 bases). Germline-derived CDR1 and CDR2 are SGHRS and YFSETQ. CDR3 length: 12 residues. V gave up 4 bases and J gave up 9 bases, with 12 bases separating them. The chain's CDR3 is CASSNDSPTQYF. DNA of the CDR3: TGCGCCAGCAGCAACGACAGTCCCACGCAGTATTTT.

This chain connects TRBV15 to TRBJ1-4, with no clear D. The CDR3 covers 13 residues. V lost 1 base, J lost 7 bases, and 7 bases lay in between. Germline V lookup: CDR1 LNHNV, CDR2 YYDKDF (reference sequence). This chain's CDR3 is CATSRGGGEKLFF. CDR3 coding DNA: TGTGCCACCAGCAGAGGGGGTGGTGAAAAACTGTTTTTT.

This chain links TRBV5-1 with TRBJ1-2; perhaps TRBD1 as D (6 bases). V lost 3 bases to trimming and J lost 4 bases, with 16 bases between them. Per germline, CDR1 SGHRS and CDR2 YFSETQ. The CDR3 totals 15 residues. The CDR3 region has the DNA TGCGCCAGCAGCTATGCAGAAGGGGGACCCTATGGCTACACCTTC. The encoded protein is CASSYAEGGPYGYTF.

This clone has only a few counts. The V call is TRBV6-1, the J call TRBJ1-1; no clear D gene. The germline V gene encodes CDR1 MNHNS and CDR2 SASEGT. V lost 4 bases, J lost 1 base, and 13 bases lay in between. The length of the CDR3 is 15 residues. CDR3 loop: CASSAGYSTNTEAFF. The CDR3 nucleotides read TGTGCCAGCAGTGCGGGTTACAGTACGAACACTGAAGCTTTCTTT.

This clone appeared a few times. The chain couples TRBV5-1 to TRBJ1-4, with D unclear. The germline CDR1 and CDR2 sequences are SGHRS and YFSETQ. The CDR3 is 14 residues long. Trimming cost V 7 bases and J 8 bases, with 18 bases left between them. The CDR3 sequence: CASGLGASDEKLFF. CDR3 bases: TGCGCCAGCGGACTTGGAGCGAGTGACGAAAAACTGTTTTTT. Filled out from reference TRBV5-1 and TRBJ1-4, the complete variable domain reads KAGVTQTPRYLIKTRGQQVTLSCSPISGHRSVSWYQQTPGQGLQFLFEYFSETQRNKGNFPGRFSGRQFSNSRSEMNVSTLELGDSALYLCASGLGASDEKLFFGSGTQLSVL.

The chain carries TRBV19 and TRBJ2-1; no definite D call. The CDR3 runs 10 residues. Trimming took off 10 bases at V and 8 bases at J, with 9 bases between the two ends. The germline gives CDR1 LNHDA, CDR2 SQIVND (reference sequence). This CDR3 reads CAISSDEQFF. In DNA, the CDR3 is TGTGCCATCTCGTCGGATGAGCAGTTCTTC.

This chain connects TRBV19 to TRBJ2-1, with 12 bases that match TRBD2. V gave up 5 bases and J gave up 0 bases; unmatched junction bases: 14. The CDR3 covers 20 residues. Germline CDR1 and CDR2: LNHDA and SQIVND (reference sequence). The CDR3 region has the DNA TGTGCCAGTAGTTTCGAACGACTAGCGGGGGACTTAAACTCCTACAATGAGCAGTTCTTC. Its protein product is CASSFERLAGDLNSYNEQFF.